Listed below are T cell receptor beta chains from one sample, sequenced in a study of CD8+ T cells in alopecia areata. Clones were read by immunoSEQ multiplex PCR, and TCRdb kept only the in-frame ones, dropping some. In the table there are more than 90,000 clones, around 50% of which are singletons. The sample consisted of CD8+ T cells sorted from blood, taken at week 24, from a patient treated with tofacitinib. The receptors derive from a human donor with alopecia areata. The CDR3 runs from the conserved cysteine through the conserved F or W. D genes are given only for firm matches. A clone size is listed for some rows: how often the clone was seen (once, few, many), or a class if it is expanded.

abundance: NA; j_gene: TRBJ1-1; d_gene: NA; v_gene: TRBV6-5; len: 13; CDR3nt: TGTGCCAGCAGTTACTCAGAGGGCACTGAAGCTTTCTTT; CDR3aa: CASSYSEGTEAFF
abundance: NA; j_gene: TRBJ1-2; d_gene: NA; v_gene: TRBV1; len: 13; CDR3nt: TGCACCAGCAGCCAAGGACAGGGTGGTCGCTACACCTTC; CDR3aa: CTSSQGQGGRYTF
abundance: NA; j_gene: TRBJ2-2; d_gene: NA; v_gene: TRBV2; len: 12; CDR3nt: TGTGCCAGCAGCGGACCCGGTGGGGAGCTGTTTTTT; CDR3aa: CASSGPGGELFF
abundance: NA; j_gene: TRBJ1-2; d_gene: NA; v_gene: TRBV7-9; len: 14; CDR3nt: TGTGCCAGCAGCTTCCTGAGCCCAGCCTATGGCTACACCTTC; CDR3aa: CASSFLSPAYGYTF
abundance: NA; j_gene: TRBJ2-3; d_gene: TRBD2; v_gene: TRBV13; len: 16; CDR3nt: TGTGCCAGCAGGGAAGTACTAGCGACAAGCACAGATACGCAGTATTTT; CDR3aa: CASREVLATSTDTQYF
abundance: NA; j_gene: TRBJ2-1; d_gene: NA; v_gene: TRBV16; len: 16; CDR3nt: TGTGCCAGCAGCCAATCTGACGATCCCTCCTACAATGAGCAGTTCTTC; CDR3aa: CASSQSDDPSYNEQFF
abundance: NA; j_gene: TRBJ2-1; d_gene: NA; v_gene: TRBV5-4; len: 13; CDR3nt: TGTGCCAGCAGCTGGAGGCCGCACAATGAGCAGTTCTTC; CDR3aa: CASSWRPHNEQFF
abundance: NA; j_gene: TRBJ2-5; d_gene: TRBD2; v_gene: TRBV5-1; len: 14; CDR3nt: TGCGCCAGCAGCCCGTCGGGGCGGGGGGAGACCCAGTACTTC; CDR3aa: CASSPSGRGETQYF
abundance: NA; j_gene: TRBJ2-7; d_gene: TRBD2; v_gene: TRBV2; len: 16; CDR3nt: TGTGCCAGCAGTGAATGGGGCGGGGGGACCTACTACGAGCAGTACTTC; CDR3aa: CASSEWGGGTYYEQYF
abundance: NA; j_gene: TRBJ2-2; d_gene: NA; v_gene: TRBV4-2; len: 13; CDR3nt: TGTGCCAGCAGCCACGGGGAGGCCGGGGAGCTGTTTTTT; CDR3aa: CASSHGEAGELFF
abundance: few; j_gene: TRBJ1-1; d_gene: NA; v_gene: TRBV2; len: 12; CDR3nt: TGTGCCAGCAGCGTCGGGGGCCTTCGGACTTTCTTT; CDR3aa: CASSVGGLRTFF
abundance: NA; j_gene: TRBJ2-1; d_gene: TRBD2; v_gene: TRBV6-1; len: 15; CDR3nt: TGTGCCAGCAGGCCTGGACTAGCGGTATACAATGAGCAGTTCTTC; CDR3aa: CASRPGLAVYNEQFF
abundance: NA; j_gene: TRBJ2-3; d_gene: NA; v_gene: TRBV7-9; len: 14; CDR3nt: TGTGCCACTGAAGGACCGGGACGGATGGATACGCAGTATTTT; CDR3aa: CATEGPGRMDTQYF
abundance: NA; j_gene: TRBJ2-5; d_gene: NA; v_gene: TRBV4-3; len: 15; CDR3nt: TGCGCCAGCAGCCGCCTCTGGACAGAGCAAGAGACCCAGTACTTC; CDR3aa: CASSRLWTEQETQYF
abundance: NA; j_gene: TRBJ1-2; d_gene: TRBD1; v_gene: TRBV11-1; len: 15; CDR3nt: TGTGCCAGCAGCGAATACAGGGGGCGCAACTATGGCTACACCTTC; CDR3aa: CASSEYRGRNYGYTF
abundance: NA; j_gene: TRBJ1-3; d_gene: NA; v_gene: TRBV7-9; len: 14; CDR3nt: TGTGCCAGCAGCTTCCCCGGACCTGGAAACACCATATATTTT; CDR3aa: CASSFPGPGNTIYF
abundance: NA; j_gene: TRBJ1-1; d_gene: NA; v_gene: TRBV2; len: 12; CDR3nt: TGTGCCAGCAATCCCGTTGGGCCAGAAGCTTTCTTT; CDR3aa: CASNPVGPEAFF
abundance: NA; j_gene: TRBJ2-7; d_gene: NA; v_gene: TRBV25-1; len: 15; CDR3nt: TGTGCCAGCAGTGAAGTGTCAGACAGCTCCTACGAGCAGTACTTC; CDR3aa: CASSEVSDSSYEQYF
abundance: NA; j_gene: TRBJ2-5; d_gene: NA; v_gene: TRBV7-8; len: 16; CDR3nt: TGTGCCAGCAGCCCAGCTGGGATAGGGGGACAAGAGACCCAGTACTTC; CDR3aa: CASSPAGIGGQETQYF
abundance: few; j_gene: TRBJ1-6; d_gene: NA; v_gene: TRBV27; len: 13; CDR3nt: TGTGCCAGCAGTTTAGCCGGGAATTCACCCCTCCACTTT; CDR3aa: CASSLAGNSPLHF
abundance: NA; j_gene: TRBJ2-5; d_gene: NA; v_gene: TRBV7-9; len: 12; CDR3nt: TGTGCCAGCAGGGGCTGGGAGGAGACCCAGTACTTC; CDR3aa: CASRGWEETQYF
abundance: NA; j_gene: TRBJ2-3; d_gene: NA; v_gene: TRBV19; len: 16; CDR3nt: TGTGCCAGTAGTCTCCCGGAACTCGGGCAGAGAGATACGCAGTATTTT; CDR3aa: CASSLPELGQRDTQYF
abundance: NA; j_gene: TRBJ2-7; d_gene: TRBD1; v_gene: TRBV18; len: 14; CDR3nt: TGTGCCAGCTCACCACCGGGACAGGGCTACGAGCAGTACTTC; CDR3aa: CASSPPGQGYEQYF
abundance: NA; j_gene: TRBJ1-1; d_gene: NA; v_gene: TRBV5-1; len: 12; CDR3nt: TGCGCCAGCAGCGACACAGGCGCTGAAGCTTTCTTT; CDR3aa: CASSDTGAEAFF
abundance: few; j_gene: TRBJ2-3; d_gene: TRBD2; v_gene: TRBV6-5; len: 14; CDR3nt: TGTGCCAGCAGTTACCTAGCGGGGACAGATACGCAGTATTTT; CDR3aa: CASSYLAGTDTQYF
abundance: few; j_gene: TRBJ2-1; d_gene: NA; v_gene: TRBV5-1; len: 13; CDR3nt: TGCGCCAGCAGCCCCGCCCGGGGCAATGAGCAGTTCTTC; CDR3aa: CASSPARGNEQFF
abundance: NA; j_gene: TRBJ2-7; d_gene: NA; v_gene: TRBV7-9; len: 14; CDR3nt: TGTGCCAGCAGCTCGTGGGGATTCGACTACGAGCAGTACTTC; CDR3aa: CASSSWGFDYEQYF